What follows describes a single T cell receptor (beta chain). This clone was observed once. Its antigen is still unknown. There are no base qualities to consult, and no much larger clone falls within one base. From a lookup of the germline V gene, CDR1 and CDR2 are ENHRY and SYGVKD. V and J lose 0 bases and 0 bases, and a span of 11 bases separates them. The CDR3 runs 16 amino acids, cysteine and phenylalanine included. Just the 48-base CDR3 DNA is kept, in frame starting at base 1. This record comes from a study of blood T cell repertoires in COVID-19 (dated by TCRdb to about 2020). Background for the entire study: Samples from collaborators originated in the United States, Italy and Spain and spanned both the acute and convalescent phases of COVID-19. The material from the prospective study consisted of cDNA or gDNA derived from T cells, B-cell-depleted T cells, or PBMCs. The dataset comprised deeply sampled blood TCRbeta repertoires from subjects exposed to, actively infected with, or recovered from COVID-19. The repertoires were released in a freely available public database intended as a resource for research on the immune response to SARS-CoV-2. Samples came from the ongoing ImmuneRACE study (first 160 participants) plus 1,254 subjects from 6 global collaborators. A de-identified subject ID, COVID-19 status, age in years and sex were almost always included in the sample metadata. Where available, HLA class I and class II types were taken from metadata supplied by the sample provider and were not determined by assay-based typing. What the authors observed across the whole study: Clinical and demographic metadata were provided uncurated, with the amount varying by source and participant.

Each collaborating institution followed its own protocols to collect whole blood in K2EDTA tubes. For TCRbeta analysis, collaborators shipped samples in one of three forms: frozen whole blood, isolated PBMCs, or DNA extracted from either of those sample types. TCRbeta CDR3 regions were amplified from genomic DNA using the immunoSEQ Assay, a bias-controlled multiplex PCR. The paper's data handling went like this. Within the assay, amplification of reference gene primers was used to estimate how many nucleated cells each sample contained. To quantify the absolute abundance of each unique TCRbeta CDR3 rearrangement, sequence reads were collapsed and filtered. For each sample, productive Simpson clonality was calculated by taking the square root of Simpson's diversity index across productive rearrangements. The table comes from immuneACCESS by way of TCRdb, which keeps in-frame sequences with V and J called. Part of the clones is missing from these tables; in studies checked, under half for an unresolved V gene and the rest for unknown reasons. V, J and clone size derive from that table, while D and trimming were established from the DNA sequence. The sample table shows 200,000 to 250,000 clones, and roughly 88% are seen once. Approximately 1.5% of the sample lies in the top ten.

The sequence derives from a young man with active or convalescent COVID-19. The rearrangement joined TRBV10-3 to TRBJ1-1, with the D gene uncertain. Material for sequencing was peripheral blood. The CDR3 protein sequence reads: CAISESLAAMNTEAFF. The nucleotide sequence reads TGTGCCATCAGTGAGTCTCTGGCCGCCATGAACACTGAAGCTTTCTTT.